The clone carrying this TCR beta chain has ten or more counts. The target antigen is unknown. Via MiXCR, TCRdb re-called the reads, giving one row per CDR3 protein. This sample yields around 270,000 distinct CDR3 sequences, of which approximately 8.3% are seen a single time; over 13% belongs to the top ten. These data come from a study of T cell repertoires in cytomegalovirus infection. Across the study: It was the public TCR beta signatures that indicated both CMV infection and matching HLA type. Overall study results and limits: Clonotype analysis showed dominance of the ex vivo response by HLA-C-restricted CMV-specific TCR beta clonotypes. The study identified carriers of CMV plus the relevant HLA from cumulative public TCR beta family frequency.

Per germline, CDR1 MNHEY and CDR2 SVGEGT. V was cut by 0 bases and J by 0 bases, with 6 bases left in between. CDR3 length: 14 amino acids. This clonotype was sampled from a human donor in good health (CMV status not recorded). Some clones in this sample may be carry-over from other donors' samples. The sequencing sample was made of PBMCs. The V and J genes are TRBV6-2 or TRBV6-3 and TRBJ2-7; D remains ambiguous. The CDR3 is CASSYSPDSYEQYF. DNA for the CDR3: TGTGCCAGCAGTTACTCACCAGACTCCTACGAGCAGTACTTC.